This TCR beta chain derives from a study of blood T cell repertoires in COVID-19. Germline V CDR1 and CDR2: MDHEN, SYDVKM. J was trimmed by 4 bases and V by 4 bases; bases with no gene match: 10. CDR3 length: 16 amino acids. Data came from immunoSEQ multiplex PCR; TCRdb stores just in-frame clones and leaves some out. Among 250,000 or so clones listed, more than 75% were seen once. Enrolled through a virtual design, the participants were between about 18 and 100 years of age and came from under 25 US areas. Contact with a PCR-confirmed or clinician-diagnosed COVID-19 case occurred within 2 weeks of entry.

This chain uses TRBV28 with TRBJ1-5; 7 nucleotides agree with TRBD1. What was sequenced was PBMCs or T cells enriched from blood (not recorded which). The clonotype originates from a woman aged 45-65 years who had been exposed to COVID-19. The CDR3, as DNA: TGTGCCAGCAGTTCCCGACAGGGATTAAGGAATCAGCCCCAGCATTTT. Protein product: CASSSRQGLRNQPQHF.